This T cell receptor (beta chain) emerged from a study of T cells in Graves' hyperthyroidism and ophthalmopathy. V shed 6 bases and J shed 2 bases, with 14 bases lying between them. Germline V gene lookup returns CDR1 GTSNPN and CDR2 SVGIG (reference sequence). This CDR3 region has 13 residues. Researchers amplified the TCR beta CDR3 regions from RNA transcripts. The TCR CDR3 was amplified in a first-round RT-PCR using the HTBI primer set. TCRdb re-called the multiplex PCR reads with MiXCR, one entry per CDR3 protein. In the table there are under 750,000 distinct CDR3 sequences, approximately 19% of which are singletons. This clonotype was recorded many times.

The source is a woman aged 45 to 65 with Graves' hyperthyroidism that later progressed to Graves' ophthalmopathy. The chain combines TRBV30 with TRBJ2-7; D is uncertain. Sequencing input: blood. The CDR3 nucleotides read TGTGCCTGTACCAACACGGGCCCCTACGAGCAGTACTTC. Its translation is CACTNTGPYEQYF.